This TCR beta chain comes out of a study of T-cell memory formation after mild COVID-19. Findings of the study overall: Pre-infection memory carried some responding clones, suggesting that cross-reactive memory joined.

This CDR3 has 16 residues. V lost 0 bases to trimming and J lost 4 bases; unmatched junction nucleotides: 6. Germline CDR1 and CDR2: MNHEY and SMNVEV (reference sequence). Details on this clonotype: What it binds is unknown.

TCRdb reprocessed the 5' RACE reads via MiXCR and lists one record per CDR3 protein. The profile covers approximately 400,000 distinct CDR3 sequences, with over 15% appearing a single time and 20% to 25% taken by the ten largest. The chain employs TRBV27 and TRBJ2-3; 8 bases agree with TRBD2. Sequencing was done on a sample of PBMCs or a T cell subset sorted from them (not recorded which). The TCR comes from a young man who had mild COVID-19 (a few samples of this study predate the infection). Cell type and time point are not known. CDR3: CASSLSTGGRADTQYF. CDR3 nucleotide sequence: TGTGCCAGCAGTTTATCGACGGGGGGGAGGGCAGATACGCAGTATTTT.